A selection of T cell receptor beta chains follows, all from one sample in a study of early T cells in non-severe SARS-CoV-2 infection. TCRdb processed the 5' RACE reads anew with MiXCR; each CDR3 protein has one entry. The sample consists of about 25,000 distinct CDR3 sequences, approximately 4.4% of them appearing once. Sequenced sample: whole blood. These receptors came from an adult who was a healthcare worker with PCR-confirmed SARS-CoV-2 infection or an uninfected control (not recorded which). Each CDR3 is given without its conserved first and last residue. The order of the fields is V gene, D gene, CDR3 protein. D genes are given only for firm matches.

TRBV3-1	-	ASSQYSTDTQY
TRBV7-9	TRBD1	ASRRTGDNTGELF
TRBV29-1	-	SVDGGNTEAF
TRBV7-9	TRBD1	ASSPGQSYGYT
TRBV29-1	TRBD1	SVRQGSTEAF
TRBV9	-	ASSAQQSTDTQY
TRBV7-9	-	ASSLDPGPPTSDTQY
TRBV5-4	-	ASSGGGPDTQY
TRBV30	-	AWSRYSNQPQH
TRBV3-1	TRBD2	ASSQGLAGANEQF
TRBV3-1	TRBD1	ASSPTGMRGTEAF
TRBV20-1	TRBD2	SARIAGGRGDTQY
TRBV6-5	-	ASRYGAADTQY
TRBV3-1	-	ASSPELGEGKGVSYNEQF
TRBV27	-	ASSLSAGLTRNSPLH
TRBV12-3/TRBV12-4	-	ASSSRGPGSSPLH
TRBV2	-	ASSDRTEEAF
TRBV7-2	-	ASSLAPYEQY
TRBV10-1	-	ASSAGFATEAF
TRBV6-1	-	ASNERLHYTQY
TRBV5-1	-	ASRSEPSYEQY
TRBV20-1	TRBD1	SARTGGTGELF